One sample yielded the 12 T cell receptor beta chains listed below, sequenced in a study of shared clonotypes between healthy human individuals. Naive CD8 cells were CD45RO-negative, positively selected for CCR7, excluding terminally differentiated effector memory CD45RA+ cells. Assay: immunoSEQ multiplex PCR; the TCRdb copy retains only in-frame clones and omits some. The sample lists about 680,000 clones; just over 90% were seen once. Sequenced: naive CD8+ T cells sorted from blood. Receptor source: a man aged 25 to 40 in good health.

The V and J genes are TRBV19 and TRBJ2-2; TRBD2 matches at 10 bases. J lost 3 bases, V lost 6 bases, and 7 bases had no gene match. CDR3 length equals 16 residues. Germline loops: CDR1 LNHDA, CDR2 SQIVND (reference sequence). CDR3 in DNA: TGTGCCAGTAGCCCGGGGCTAGCGGGAGACACCGGGGAGCTGTTTTTT. Its protein product is CASSPGLAGDTGELFF.

The chain carries TRBV15 and TRBJ2-7; D ambiguous. This CDR3 is built from 14 residues. Trimming cost V 0 bases and J 0 bases, with 6 bases left between them. Germline V gives CDR1 LNHNV, CDR2 YYDKDF (reference sequence). CDR3 DNA: TGTGCCACCAGCAGAGATCGTCGCTCCTACGAGCAGTACTTC. Translating gives CATSRDRRSYEQYF.

The chain couples TRBV4-3 to TRBJ2-2; 12 bases align to TRBD1. With V trimmed by 3 bases and J by 5 bases, 4 bases remained unmatched. The germline CDR1 and CDR2 sequences are LGHNA and YSLEER. This CDR3 spans 16 amino acids. The DNA of the CDR3 is TGCGCCAGCAGCCAGGGACAGGGGGCGTTTACCGGGGAGCTGTTTTTT. Protein product: CASSQGQGAFTGELFF.

V is TRBV15 and J is TRBJ2-5; maybe TRBD1 (6 bases). V dropped 2 bases and J dropped 4 bases, with 20 bases sitting between them. This CDR3 has 17 residues. Germline lookup yields CDR1 LNHNV and CDR2 YYDKDF (reference sequence). The CDR3 DNA sequence: TGTGCCACCAGCAGACCTTTTACGGGAAGGGGGAGAGAGACCCAGTACTTC. This encodes CATSRPFTGRGRETQYF.

The chain couples TRBV2 to TRBJ2-7; TRBD1 matches at 11 bases. Trimming at V came to 5 bases and at J to 2 bases, leaving 8 bases not matched to a gene. CDR3 length: 16 residues. Per the germline V gene, CDR1 is SNHLY and CDR2 is FYNNEI. Here the CDR3 reads CASSFNRGQGAYEQYF. For the CDR3, the DNA is TGTGCCAGCAGTTTCAACCGGGGACAGGGGGCCTACGAGCAGTACTTC. Full variable domain (remainder filled in from reference TRBV2 and TRBJ2-7): EPEVTQTPSHQVTQMGQEVILRCVPISNHLYFYWYRQILGQKVEFLVSFYNNEISEKSEIFDDQFSVERPDGSNFTLKIRSTKLEDSAMYFCASSFNRGQGAYEQYFGPGTRLTVT.

This clone was recorded only once. The V gene is TRBV7-9, the J gene TRBJ1-1; D uncertain. CDR1 and CDR2 (germline): SEHNR, FQNEAQ (reference sequence). V shed 5 bases and J shed 0 bases, with 16 bases lying between them. The CDR3 is 16 residues long. CDR3: CASSPPDGPMNTEAFF. CDR3 sequence (DNA): TGTGCCAGCAGCCCTCCGGACGGACCCATGAACACTGAAGCTTTCTTT. The variable domain in full, completed from reference TRBV7-9 and TRBJ1-1, reads DTGVSQNPRHKITKRGQNVTFRCDPISEHNRLYWYRQTLGQGPEFLTYFQNEAQLEKSRLLSDRFSAERPKGSFSTLEIQRTEQGDSAMYLCASSPPDGPMNTEAFFGQGTRLTVV.

The J gene is TRBJ2-7, the V gene TRBV28; the D gene is possibly TRBD1 (5 bases). Germline assignment: CDR1 MDHEN and CDR2 SYDVKM. Trimming cost V 4 bases and J 3 bases, with 16 bases left between them. The CDR3 loop spans 15 amino acids. CDR3 bases: TGTGCCAGCAGTTCTGGCCTAGGGGTGAGCTACGAGCAGTACTTC. This sequence encodes CASSSGLGVSYEQYF.

V usage is TRBV18 and J usage is TRBJ2-1; 7 bases map to TRBD2. With 0 bases clipped from V and 8 bases from J, the junction kept 10 bases outside the gene matches. Per germline, CDR1 KGHSH and CDR2 LQKENI. The CDR3 contains 16 residues. The CDR3 nucleotides read TGTGCCAGCTCACCACCTCCGGGGGAGGGCCCGGATGAGCAGTTCTTC. Protein sequence: CASSPPPGEGPDEQFF.

The V and J genes are TRBV6-5 and TRBJ2-7; possibly TRBD1 for D (5 bases). CDR1 is MNHEY, CDR2 SVGAGI, per germline. With 6 bases removed from V and 5 bases from J, the gap between germline ends came to 17 bases. This CDR3 spans 14 amino acids. CDR3 region: CASRNTGPANEQYF. CDR3 coding DNA: TGTGCCAGCAGAAACACAGGTCCCGCCAACGAGCAGTACTTC.

CDR3 DNA sequence: TGTGCCAGTAGTGTACAGGGATTGAATCAGCCCCAGCATTTT. Residues: CASSVQGLNQPQHF. This chain uses TRBV19 with TRBJ1-5; tentative D call: TRBD1 (6 bases). CDR1 is LNHDA, CDR2 SQIVND, per germline (reference sequence). There are 14 residues in the CDR3. The V end was cut by 5 bases, the J end by 4 bases, with 12 bases between.

Turning to this clone: This CDR3 is also generated by other DNA sequences in the sample. V is TRBV9 and J is TRBJ2-7, with D hard to call. V gave up 0 bases and J gave up 2 bases, with 6 bases separating them. Germline lookup yields CDR1 SGDLS and CDR2 YYNGEE. The CDR3 totals 13 residues. CDR3 in DNA: TGTGCCAGCAGCGTAGGCACGGCCTACGAGCAGTACTTC. This codes for CASSVGTAYEQYF.

The chain uses TRBV15 and TRBJ2-1, with D uncertain. The CDR3 spans 16 residues. With 0 bases removed from V and 5 bases from J, the gap between germline ends came to 14 bases. From germline, CDR1 is LNHNV and CDR2 YYDKDF (reference sequence). CDR3 nucleotides: TGTGCCACCAGCAGAGATCAGCCCGGAGCAAACAATGAGCAGTTCTTC. Its protein is CATSRDQPGANNEQFF.